These 23 T cell receptor beta chains were all obtained from the same sample, sequenced in a study of shared clonotypes between healthy human individuals. Generated by immunoSEQ multiplex PCR, the TCRdb table keeps only in-frame clones and is missing some. In the table there are fewer than 1 million clones, 95% to 97% of which are singletons. Naive CD8 cells were CD45RO-negative, positively selected for CCR7, excluding terminally differentiated effector memory CD45RA+ cells. Sample: naive CD8+ T cells sorted from blood. Source of these receptors: a man aged 30 to 45 in good health.

The genes are TRBV10-2 and TRBJ1-5, with 8 bases identical to TRBD1. Looked up from germline, CDR1 is WSHSY and CDR2 is SAAADI. The CDR3 extends over 14 amino acids. V gave up 3 bases and J gave up 7 bases; unmatched junction bases: 5. Here the CDR3 DNA reads TGCGCCAGCAGTGAAAGACAGGGGCGCCAGCCCCAGCATTTT. It encodes CASSERQGRQPQHF.

This chain connects TRBV2 to TRBJ1-5; D ambiguous. CDR3 length equals 14 residues. CDR1 and CDR2 (germline): SNHLY, FYNNEI. Trimming took 6 bases from V and 10 from J, leaving 19 bases between them. CDR3 region: CASSEQPPGGPQHF. The CDR3 DNA sequence: TGTGCCAGCAGCGAACAGCCTCCAGGTGGACCCCAGCATTTT.

In its sample, this clone was seen once. This sequence joins TRBV6-1 and TRBJ2-7; D call uncertain. The germline V gene has CDR1 MNHNS and CDR2 SASEGT. V lost 4 bases and J 1 base, leaving 5 bases between the germline ends. This CDR3 is built from 12 residues. CDR3 in amino acids: CASSVLSYEQYF. The DNA of the CDR3 is TGTGCCAGCAGTGTCCTTTCCTACGAGCAGTACTTC.

V and J are TRBV9 and TRBJ2-1; TRBD2 is a possible D gene (6 bases). Germline CDR1 SGDLS, CDR2 YYNGEE. Between the trimmed V and J ends, which lost 3 bases and 8 bases, there was a span of 18 bases. The CDR3 consists of 15 residues. CDR3 sequence reads: CASSGRDWRLDEQFF. In DNA, the CDR3 is TGTGCCAGCAGCGGCCGGGACTGGAGATTAGATGAGCAGTTCTTC.

This chain joins TRBV5-1 and TRBJ2-7; TRBD1 matches at 8 bases. V trimming: 4 bases; J trimming: 5 bases; junction bases outside the gene matches: 5. This CDR3 comprises 13 residues. Germline CDR1 and CDR2: SGHRS and YFSETQ. This chain's CDR3 is CASSPGGYHEQYF. The CDR3 DNA reads as TGCGCCAGCAGCCCAGGGGGCTATCACGAGCAGTACTTC. The variable domain in full, with the rest retrieved from reference TRBV5-1 and TRBJ2-7, is KAGVTQTPRYLIKTRGQQVTLSCSPISGHRSVSWYQQTPGQGLQFLFEYFSETQRNKGNFPGRFSGRQFSNSRSEMNVSTLELGDSALYLCASSPGGYHEQYFGPGTRLTVT.

The V gene is TRBV13, the J gene TRBJ2-7; the D call may be TRBD1 or TRBD2 (6 bases each). The germline V and J ends were trimmed by 8 bases and 2 bases, with 13 bases remaining between them. Looked up from germline, CDR1 is PRHDT and CDR2 is FYEKMQ (reference sequence). The length of the CDR3 is 13 residues. The CDR3 sequence: CASGGHTTYEQYF. The CDR3 DNA sequence: TGTGCCAGCGGGGGGCACACCACCTACGAGCAGTACTTC.

V is TRBV7-6 and J is TRBJ2-7; either TRBD1 or TRBD2 may fit D (5 bases each). V gave up 4 bases and J gave up 3 bases, with 13 bases separating them. Germline V gene lookup returns CDR1 SGHVS and CDR2 FNYEAQ. This CDR3 contains 14 residues. The CDR3, as DNA: TGTGCCAGCAGCTACTCCGGGACCCACTACGAGCAGTACTTC. As protein: CASSYSGTHYEQYF.

The rearrangement uses TRBV11-2 and TRBJ2-1; perhaps D is TRBD1 or TRBD2 (5 bases each). The V gene's germline CDR1 is SGHAT and CDR2 FQNNGV. Deletions cut 4 bases from V and 4 bases from J, with 17 bases between. This CDR3 has 16 amino acids. The DNA of the CDR3 is TGTGCCAGCAGCTCCCTTCGGGGCGGAGATTACAATGAGCAGTTCTTC. Translating gives CASSSLRGGDYNEQFF.

The chain links TRBV6-1 to TRBJ2-5; 8 nucleotides line up with TRBD2. The CDR3 extends over 17 amino acids. Germline loops: CDR1 MNHNS, CDR2 SASEGT. Losses at the gene ends were 0 bases for V and 4 bases for J; bases not matched to a gene: 10. The CDR3, as DNA: TGTGCCAGCAGTGAAGCTGGGTGGGGACTAGAGGCAGAGACCCAGTACTTC. Its protein product is CASSEAGWGLEAETQYF.

The chain joins TRBV7-3 to TRBJ2-1; D is unresolved. CDR1 is SGHTA and CDR2 is FQGTGA in the germline V gene. This CDR3 has 13 residues. V lost 5 bases, J lost 6 bases, and 11 bases lay in between. The CDR3 region is CASSPFAGNEQFF. CDR3 DNA sequence: TGTGCCAGCAGCCCCTTTGCAGGCAATGAGCAGTTCTTC.

The chain recombines TRBV28 with TRBJ2-1; 9 bases fit TRBD2. The V segment lost 3 bases and the J segment 6 bases; nucleotides outside the gene matches: 3. The CDR3 is 14 residues long. Per the germline V gene, CDR1 is MDHEN and CDR2 is SYDVKM. The CDR3 DNA reads as TGTGCCAGCAGTTTTTCTAGCGGGATCAATGAGCAGTTCTTC. Its protein product is CASSFSSGINEQFF.

The V gene is TRBV5-6, the J gene TRBJ2-7; the D is unclear. This CDR3 spans 14 amino acids. V was cut by 1 base and J by 1 base, with 9 bases left in between. CDR1 is SGHDT, CDR2 YYEEEE, per germline. The chain's CDR3 is CASSLKTQSYEQYF. The CDR3 nucleotides are TGTGCCAGCAGCTTGAAAACACAATCCTACGAGCAGTACTTC.

The chain carries TRBV19 and TRBJ1-5; TRBD1 might be the D (5 bases). The CDR3 totals 17 residues. The germline V gene has CDR1 LNHDA and CDR2 SQIVND (reference sequence). The ends were cut back, 5 bases at V and 2 bases at J, with 19 bases in the middle. The CDR3 spells CASSFRTGESGNQPQHF. Here the CDR3 DNA reads TGTGCCAGTAGTTTCCGGACGGGGGAGTCGGGCAATCAGCCCCAGCATTTT. The complete variable domain, with remaining parts taken from reference TRBV19 and TRBJ1-5, reads DGGITQSPKYLFRKEGQNVTLSCEQNLNHDAMYWYRQDPGQGLRLIYYSQIVNDFQKGDIAEGYSVSREKKESFPLTVTSAQKNPTAFYLCASSFRTGESGNQPQHFGDGTRLSIL.

The chain uses TRBV10-2 and TRBJ2-1; D is unclear. With 10 bases removed from V and 0 bases from J, the gap between germline ends came to 13 bases. CDR1 is WSHSY and CDR2 is SAAADI in the germline V gene. This CDR3 is 14 amino acids long. The DNA of the CDR3 is TGCGCCACCCTGGGCTTTAGCTCCTACAATGAGCAGTTCTTC. Its protein product is CATLGFSSYNEQFF.

This clone came up once. The V call is TRBV7-6, the J call TRBJ2-3, with 12 bases matching TRBD2. The CDR3 spans 16 residues. Losses at the gene ends were 4 bases for V and 4 bases for J; bases not matched to a gene: 6. Germline V CDR1 and CDR2: SGHVS, FNYEAQ. Here the CDR3 reads CASSSLTSGSADTQYF. The CDR3 DNA sequence: TGTGCCAGCAGCTCGCTGACTAGCGGGAGCGCAGATACGCAGTATTTT. The whole variable domain, filled in from reference TRBV7-6 and TRBJ2-3, reads GAGVSQSPRYKVTKRGQDVALRCDPISGHVSLYWYRQALGQGPEFLTYFNYEAQQDKSGLPNDRFSAERPEGSISTLTIQRTEQRDSAMYRCASSSLTSGSADTQYFGPGTRLTVL.

This chain uses TRBV7-9 with TRBJ2-3; the match to TRBD2 covers 7 bases. Germline assignment: CDR1 SEHNR and CDR2 FQNEAQ (reference sequence). With 1 base clipped from V and 1 base from J, the junction kept 5 bases outside the gene matches. This CDR3 is built from 16 residues. The CDR3 loop is CASSLVVAGGTDTQYF. The CDR3 nucleotides read TGTGCCAGCAGCTTAGTGGTTGCGGGAGGCACAGATACGCAGTATTTT.

This clone appeared a single time. The chain recombines TRBV4-3 with TRBJ2-1; maybe TRBD2 (5 bases). V was shortened by 4 bases and J by 6 bases, with 16 bases between the two germline ends. The CDR3 covers 15 residues. Germline-derived CDR1 and CDR2 are LGHNA and YSLEER. CDR3 nucleotides: TGCGCCAGCAGCCTTGCGGGTACAACCATCAATGAGCAGTTCTTC. This codes for CASSLAGTTINEQFF.

The chain couples TRBV28 to TRBJ2-7; 7 bases fit TRBD2. V was pared by 6 bases and J by 2 bases, with 16 bases of the junction left unmatched. The CDR3 runs 17 residues. From germline, CDR1 is MDHEN and CDR2 SYDVKM. DNA for the CDR3: TGTGCCAGCAGACATAAAGCGCAAGCGGGACCTACCTACGAGCAGTACTTC. This codes for CASRHKAQAGPTYEQYF.

This clone was observed a single time. The chain is built from TRBV10-1 and TRBJ2-7; possibly TRBD1 or TRBD2 for D (5 bases each). With 0 bases removed from V and 3 bases from J, the gap between germline ends came to 12 bases. The CDR3 sequence is 15 residues long. Germline CDR1 reads WNHNN; CDR2 reads SYGVQD (reference sequence). The CDR3 sequence is CASSESRGGGYEQYF. The CDR3 DNA reads TGCGCCAGCAGTGAGTCACGGGGCGGTGGCTACGAGCAGTACTTC.

The chain uses TRBV2 and TRBJ2-4; 10 bases agree with TRBD2. This CDR3 spans 17 amino acids. Trimming at V came to 0 bases and at J to 5 bases, leaving 7 bases not matched to a gene. Germline CDR1 SNHLY, CDR2 FYNNEI. The CDR3 loop is CASSEAPQTSGQNIQYF. CDR3 in DNA: TGTGCCAGCAGTGAAGCTCCCCAGACTAGCGGGCAAAACATTCAGTACTTC.

The chain recombines TRBV7-2 with TRBJ2-1; D unresolved. The CDR3 has 13 residues. V lost 5 bases and J 13 bases, leaving 18 bases between the germline ends. Per germline, CDR1 SGHTA and CDR2 FQGNSA. This CDR3 is CASSAPPGRHQFF. The CDR3 DNA follows: TGTGCCAGCAGCGCCCCCCCCGGCAGACACCAGTTCTTC.

CDR3 region: CASSPVGSYEQYF. Written as DNA, the CDR3 is TGTGCCAGCAGTCCCGTTGGATCCTACGAGCAGTACTTC. V gene TRBV7-6 combines with J gene TRBJ2-7; no firm D call. Germline V gives CDR1 SGHVS, CDR2 FNYEAQ. The CDR3 is made up of 13 amino acids. The germline V and J ends were trimmed by 6 bases and 1 base, with 10 bases remaining between them.

V is TRBV6-1 and J is TRBJ1-1; no definite D call. Trimming pared 0 bases from V and 5 bases from J, leaving 7 bases between. This CDR3 is 13 amino acids long. The germline CDR1 and CDR2 sequences are MNHNS and SASEGT. CDR3 nucleotide sequence: TGTGCCAGCAGTGAAGCAGGGAGTACTGAAGCTTTCTTT. Protein sequence: CASSEAGSTEAFF.